What follows is one T cell receptor beta chain and its context. In its sample, this clonotype comes out as medium-sized (0.01 to 0.1%). No cognate antigen has been identified for it. Per-base quality was not reported, and no clone a single base away is much larger than it. The data were obtained in a study of T cell repertoires in cytomegalovirus infection (dated by TCRdb to about 2019). A note on the overall study: Donor HLA type was relevant to the analysis, as public TCR beta signatures indicated carriage of CMV infection together with the matching HLA type.

This sample was sequenced with an Illumina HiSeq 1500. TCRdb trimmed public reads at Q25 via fastp, called clones via MiXCR and kept in-frame beta chains. CDR3 protein duplicates are merged, each entry listing the most common genes and DNA. This sample holds approximately 150,000 distinct CDR3 sequences; roughly 15% were observed only once. Roughly a sixth of the sample lies in the top ten. What the study reported, not specific to this receptor: The ex vivo response was dominated by HLA-C-restricted CMV-specific TCR beta clonotypes, which also provided the single most frequent clonotype in two of eight donors. In both this cohort and an independent roughly 330-donor cohort, the cumulative frequency of public TCR beta family members distinguished carriers of CMV infection plus the relevant HLA type.

Sequences SGHVS (CDR1) and FQNEAQ (CDR2) are obtained from the germline V gene. The cysteine opens and the phenylalanine closes a CDR3 of 17 amino acids. Left in the record is the CDR3 DNA by itself, 51 bases read in frame from the first base. Compared with germline, V lacks 6 bases and J lacks 3 bases; bases without a gene match: 7. The sequenced sample consisted of CD8+ T cells from PBMCs. The chain employs TRBV7-8 and TRBJ2-2; 13 junctional bases match TRBD2. The clonotype comes from a human donor in good health (CMV status not recorded). Some clones in this sample may be carry-over from other donors' samples. The nucleotide sequence reads TGTGCCAGCAGTAGGACTAGCGGGAGACCTGACACCGGGGAGCTGTTTTTT. The translation is CASSRTSGRPDTGELFF.